The next 25 T cell receptor beta chains were all read from a single sample in a study of Tregs in tolerant kidney transplant recipients (dated by TCRdb to 2018 to 2020). To prepare the library, the immunoSEQ multiplex PCR assay was applied. Entries here come from immuneACCESS through TCRdb and include only in-frame sequences with V and J called. Some clones fail to appear in such tables; in the studies checked, an unresolved V gene covers under half of the shortfall, and the cause of the remainder is unknown. In this sample the table shows about 240,000 clones, about four fifths of which occur a single time. The ten largest clones add up to around 0.6% of the sample. The specimen sequenced was CD4+ T cells from blood. The receptor set was obtained from a human donor in good health.

This chain links TRBV5-6 with TRBJ2-1, with 10 bases that match TRBD2. From germline, CDR1 is SGHDT and CDR2 YYEEEE. V trimming: 2 bases; J trimming: 4 bases; junction bases outside the gene matches: 9. The CDR3 has 17 residues. The CDR3 nucleotides are TGTGCCAGCAGCTTAACAAACCTAGCGGGGGCTTACAATGAGCAGTTCTTC. Translating gives CASSLTNLAGAYNEQFF.

J is TRBJ2-7 and V is TRBV2; 7 bases match TRBD2. The V and J ends lost 4 bases and 6 bases, in that order; junction bases with no gene match: 9. The CDR3 consists of 14 residues. Germline CDR1 and CDR2: SNHLY and FYNNEI. The CDR3 spells CASSVTSGTGEQYF. The CDR3, as DNA: TGTGCCAGCAGTGTTACCAGCGGGACTGGCGAGCAGTACTTC.

This rearrangement joins TRBV6-5 to TRBJ1-2, with D hard to call. The CDR3 extends over 13 amino acids. Per germline, CDR1 MNHEY and CDR2 SVGAGI. V shed 5 bases and J shed 5 bases, with 12 bases lying between them. The CDR3 protein is CASSNHKGYGYTF. In DNA, the CDR3 is TGTGCCAGCAGTAATCATAAGGGATATGGCTACACCTTC.

The CDR3 DNA follows: TGCGCCAGCAGCCAAGATAAGACTAGCTACAATGAGCAGTTCTTC. Residues: CASSQDKTSYNEQFF. The chain carries TRBV4-1 and TRBJ2-1; possibly TRBD2 for D (6 bases). Germline V gives CDR1 MGHRA, CDR2 YSYEKL. V dropped 0 bases and J dropped 3 bases, with 9 bases sitting between them. The length of the CDR3 is 15 residues.

The chain joins TRBV5-1 to TRBJ2-7, with 14 bases identical to TRBD2. In germline, CDR1 is SGHRS, CDR2 YFSETQ. J lost 4 bases, V lost 2 bases, and 14 bases had no gene match. This CDR3 spans 19 amino acids. The chain's CDR3 is CASSFGTSGSRRAQYEQYF. CDR3 sequence (DNA): TGCGCCAGCAGCTTCGGGACTAGCGGGAGTCGGAGGGCTCAGTACGAGCAGTACTTC.

This chain uses TRBV5-5 with TRBJ2-7, with D unclear. There are 15 residues in the CDR3. Germline CDR1 is SGHKS and CDR2 is YYEKEE (reference sequence). The V and J ends lost 0 bases and 0 bases respectively, with 10 bases between them. CDR3 nucleotides: TGTGCCAGCAGCTTGGGGCAGAGTAGCTCCTACGAGCAGTACTTC. It codes for CASSLGQSSSYEQYF.

The CDR3 protein is CASSYRGTGEDEQFF. CDR3 sequence (DNA): TGTGCCAGCAGTTATCGTGGGACAGGGGAAGATGAGCAGTTCTTC. V is TRBV6-5 and J is TRBJ2-1; TRBD1 matches at 10 bases. Trimming took 3 bases from V and 8 from J; bases not matched to a gene: 7. The CDR3 runs to 15 residues. Per the germline V gene, CDR1 is MNHEY and CDR2 is SVGAGI.

The V gene is TRBV27, the J gene TRBJ2-1; TRBD2 might be the D (6 bases). Germline values: CDR1 MNHEY, CDR2 SMNVEV (reference sequence). V shed 2 bases and J shed 2 bases, with 10 bases lying between them. The CDR3 runs 15 residues. CDR3 protein: CASSLGGTPYNEQFF. The CDR3 region has the DNA TGTGCCAGCAGTTTAGGCGGGACCCCCTACAATGAGCAGTTCTTC.

The chain carries TRBV7-7 and TRBJ2-3, with no clear D. V lost 1 base and J lost 3, with 5 bases in between. Germline lookup yields CDR1 SSHAT and CDR2 FNYEAQ (reference sequence). There are 13 residues in the CDR3. The CDR3 protein is CASSLDFTDTQYF. The CDR3 nucleotides read TGTGCCAGCAGCTTAGACTTTACAGATACGCAGTATTTT. The whole variable domain, filled in from reference TRBV7-7 and TRBJ2-3, reads GAGVSQSPRYKVTKRGQDVTLRCDPISSHATLYWYQQALGQGPEFLTYFNYEAQPDKSGLPSDRFSAERPEGSISTLTIQRTEQRDSAMYRCASSLDFTDTQYFGPGTRLTVL.

CDR3 amino acids: CASSVGNRIVDEQFF. CDR3 in DNA: TGTGCCAGCAGCGTAGGGAATCGGATAGTGGATGAGCAGTTCTTC. The chain joins TRBV9 to TRBJ2-1; D remains ambiguous. Trimming took off 0 bases at V and 8 bases at J, with 15 bases between the two ends. Looked up from germline, CDR1 is SGDLS and CDR2 is YYNGEE. The CDR3 contains 15 residues. The whole variable domain, remainder taken from reference TRBV9 and TRBJ2-1, is DSGVTQTPKHLITATGQRVTLRCSPRSGDLSVYWYQQSLDQGLQFLIQYYNGEERAKGNILERFSAQQFPDLHSELNLSSLELGDSALYFCASSVGNRIVDEQFFGPGTRLTVL.

The table lists this clone with a count of one. The rearrangement joins TRBV18 to TRBJ1-2; possibly TRBD1 for D (5 bases). CDR3 length: 15 residues. Trimming cost V 4 bases and J 4 bases, with 16 bases left between them. Per the germline V gene, CDR1 is KGHSH and CDR2 is LQKENI. The CDR3: CASSHGTATGYGYTF. The CDR3, as DNA: TGTGCCAGCTCACATGGGACCGCTACTGGCTATGGCTACACCTTC.

The V gene is TRBV7-9, the J gene TRBJ2-5; D might be TRBD2 (5 bases). Germline assignment: CDR1 SEHNR and CDR2 FQNEAQ (reference sequence). Between the trimmed V and J ends, which lost 1 base and 4 bases, there was a span of 10 bases. The CDR3 covers 14 residues. The CDR3 nucleotides are TGTGCCAGCAGCTTAGATCGGGGATCAGAGACCCAGTACTTC. Its translation: CASSLDRGSETQYF. The full variable domain, its missing parts supplied by reference TRBV7-9 and TRBJ2-5, is DTGVSQNPRHKITKRGQNVTFRCDPISEHNRLYWYRQTLGQGPEFLTYFQNEAQLEKSRLLSDRFSAERPKGSFSTLEIQRTEQGDSAMYLCASSLDRGSETQYFGPGTRLLVL.

This clone was recorded once. V and J are TRBV25-1 and TRBJ1-2; D uncertain. Germline V lookup: CDR1 MGHDK, CDR2 SYGVNS. The CDR3 consists of 11 residues. V lost 2 bases and J 7 bases, leaving 5 bases between the germline ends. This CDR3 is CASSEPGGYTF. CDR3 nucleotides: TGTGCCAGCAGTGAACCTGGTGGCTACACCTTC.

Details on this clone: The junction does not match germline at one end; this may be a read error. The genes are TRBV7-7 and TRBJ2-1; tentative D call: TRBD1 (7 bases). The CDR3 runs 12 residues. Germline CDR1 reads SSHAT; CDR2 reads FNYEAQ (reference sequence). The CDR3 nucleotides are TGTGCTAGCAGCTCCCAGGGGGGTGAGCAGTTCTTC. Amino acid sequence: CASSSQGGEQFF.

This clone was found once. V gene TRBV6-4 combines with J gene TRBJ1-2; D is unclear. Trimming stripped 2 bases from V and 8 bases from J, with 21 bases between. Per germline, CDR1 MRHNA and CDR2 SNTAGT. This CDR3 comprises 16 residues. CDR3 in DNA: TGTGCCAGCAGTGACCCCCCATGGGGAAGGAGGTGCGGCTACACCTTC. This codes for CASSDPPWGRRCGYTF.

Worth noting for this clone: The junction differs from germline at one of its ends, possibly a read error. The CDR3 sequence: CASSEGGGRSF. CDR3 nucleotide sequence: TGTGCCAGCAGTGAAGGGGGGGGACGGTCCTTC. V usage is TRBV2 and J usage is TRBJ1-2; tentative D call: TRBD1 (5 bases). The CDR3 has 11 residues. The germline gives CDR1 SNHLY, CDR2 FYNNEI.

In this sample, this clone turned up once. The rearrangement joins TRBV5-1 to TRBJ2-1; tentative D call: TRBD2 (6 bases). CDR1 and CDR2 from the germline V gene are SGHRS and YFSETQ. Trimming left V 4 bases short and J 6 bases short, with 14 bases between. The length of the CDR3 is 14 residues. The CDR3 DNA reads as TGCGCCAGCAGCGCGCTTAGCGGTATCAATGAGCAGTTCTTC. Residues: CASSALSGINEQFF.

Remarks on this clone: At the DNA level, this CDR3 is encoded by other sequences in the same sample as well. The chain is built from TRBV30 and TRBJ1-5; TRBD1 matches at 7 bases. This CDR3 has 14 amino acids. CDR1 is GTSNPN, CDR2 SVGIG, per germline (reference sequence). J lost 6 bases, V lost 4 bases, and 9 bases had no gene match. The CDR3 nucleotides read TGTGCCTGGAAGCTACAGGGGCTCGGTCAGCCCCAGCATTTT. This gives the protein CAWKLQGLGQPQHF.

The chain uses TRBV19 and TRBJ2-2; TRBD2 might be the D (6 bases). Trimming pared 4 bases from V and 4 bases from J, leaving 16 bases between. The CDR3 has 16 amino acids. The germline gives CDR1 LNHDA, CDR2 SQIVND (reference sequence). CDR3 loop: CASSTLETRGTGELFF. The DNA for the CDR3 is TGTGCCAGTAGTACCTTGGAGACTAGGGGCACCGGGGAGCTGTTTTTT.

The J gene is TRBJ1-4, the V gene TRBV7-9; possibly TRBD1 for D (5 bases). The ends were cut back, 6 bases at V and 5 bases at J, with 16 bases in the middle. Per the germline V gene, CDR1 is SEHNR and CDR2 is FQNEAQ (reference sequence). This CDR3 spans 15 amino acids. The CDR3 spells CASRGQTDGNEKLFF. The DNA of the CDR3 is TGTGCCAGCAGGGGCCAGACAGATGGGAATGAAAAACTGTTTTTT.

The chain has TRBV18 and TRBJ1-1; 8 bases align to TRBD1. Per the germline V gene, CDR1 is KGHSH and CDR2 is LQKENI. V dropped 5 bases and J dropped 4; count of bases not matched to a gene: 6. The CDR3 runs 14 residues. The CDR3 DNA follows: TGTGCCAGCTCAGAAGGACAGGGTTCCACTGAAGCTTTCTTT. Amino acid sequence: CASSEGQGSTEAFF.

The V and J genes are TRBV19 and TRBJ2-6; 7 bases are shared with TRBD1. CDR1 and CDR2 from the germline V gene are LNHDA and SQIVND (reference sequence). J gave up 2 bases and V 1 base, and 8 bases lay outside the gene matches. The CDR3 runs to 18 residues. The CDR3 nucleotides read TGTGCCAGTAGTATAGTTAGGGGACAGTTTACTGGGGCCAACGTCCTGACTTTC. Translated: CASSIVRGQFTGANVLTF.

The chain links TRBV14 to TRBJ1-2, with 10 nucleotides matching TRBD1. Trimming took 3 bases from V and 5 from J; bases not matched to a gene: 15. The V gene's germline CDR1 is SGHDN and CDR2 FVKESK. CDR3 length: 18 amino acids. This chain's CDR3 is CASSHPGTGAAGGYGYTF. The CDR3 DNA sequence: TGTGCCAGCAGCCATCCCGGGACAGGGGCCGCGGGTGGTTATGGCTACACCTTC.

This clone was seen more than once but under ten times. The chain couples TRBV27 to TRBJ1-1, with 7 positions matching TRBD1. V lost 5 bases and J lost 7; bases outside the gene matches: 13. This CDR3 spans 15 amino acids. Germline-derived CDR1 and CDR2 are MNHEY and SMNVEV (reference sequence). In DNA, the CDR3 is TGTGCCAGCAGTCGCACGGCCGGGACAGCTCTTGAAGCTTTCTTT. It yields the protein CASSRTAGTALEAFF.

This sequence joins TRBV6-1 and TRBJ1-1; D gene unclear. V was cut by 3 bases and J by 3 bases, with 11 bases left in between. The CDR3 contains 14 residues. The germline gives CDR1 MNHNS, CDR2 SASEGT. CDR3 amino acids: CASSESLFYTEAFF. The CDR3 DNA follows: TGTGCCAGCAGTGAGTCTCTCTTCTACACTGAAGCTTTCTTT.